One T cell receptor beta chain is described in this entry. The data belong to a study of control samples from healthy donors and cancer patients. Between the trimmed V and J ends, which lost 5 bases and 1 base, there was a span of 8 bases. The germline V gene encodes CDR1 MNHEY and CDR2 SVGAGI. CDR3 size: 13 residues. Profiled with immunoSEQ multiplex PCR; TCRdb holds only in-frame clones, not every one. Among 45,000 or so clones listed, approximately 90% were seen once. Material for sequencing was PBMCs. The V call is TRBV6-5, the J call TRBJ2-5; D call uncertain. The TCR originated in a middle-aged woman with head and neck cancer. The CDR3 reads CASSRAVQETQYF. The CDR3, as DNA: TGTGCCAGCAGTCGCGCAGTCCAAGAGACCCAGTACTTC.